This TCR beta chain was documented in a study of graft-versus-host responses after intestinal transplantation. Comment on this clone: Its antigen is unknown.

This CDR3 is 14 amino acids long. V lost 2 bases to trimming and J lost 4 bases, with 11 bases between them. Germline V gene sequence: CDR1 MNHEY, CDR2 SVGAGI. Assay used: immunoSEQ multiplex PCR; TCRdb lists only in-frame clones, some missing. The sample holds 81,000 or so clones, about 93% seen once. Sample: unstimulated CD8+ T cells sorted from spleen or lymph node cells, taken before transplant. This receptor was obtained from a human donor who was the organ donor for an intestinal transplant. The chain couples TRBV6-5 to TRBJ1-1; the D gene is possibly TRBD1 (5 bases). The CDR3 sequence is CASSYGGEGTEAFF. CDR3 sequence (DNA): TGTGCCAGCAGTTACGGAGGGGAGGGCACTGAAGCTTTCTTT.